The present T cell receptor (beta chain) was sequenced within a study of blood T cell repertoires in COVID-19. On the study more broadly: Italy, Spain and the United States were the sources of the convalescent and acute COVID-19 samples. The analysed material was cDNA or gDNA that came from T cells, B-cell-depleted T cells, or PBMCs.

Clones were sequenced by immunoSEQ multiplex PCR, and TCRdb holds only the in-frame ones, with some missing. The sample carries 65,000 to 85,000 clones, roughly 84% recorded once. The CDR3 extends over 19 amino acids. Germline V gene data show CDR1 as SGHAT and CDR2 as FQNNGV. Trimming shortened V by 5 bases and J by 2 bases, and 26 bases separated the two germline ends. Sequenced material: peripheral blood. The gene calls are TRBV11-2 and TRBJ2-3; tentative D call: TRBD1 (6 bases). This TCR was sampled from a woman aged 18-30 years with acute or convalescent COVID-19. The CDR3: CASSPLRARDIGTTDTQYF. In DNA, the CDR3 is TGTGCCAGCAGCCCCCTCCGAGCCCGGGACATCGGTACCACAGATACGCAGTATTTT.